A single T cell receptor (beta chain) is shown here with its context. This clone appeared a single time. Its recognized antigen is unknown. No qualities accompany the bases; no much larger clone lies one base away. This entry belongs to a study of T cell responses to AZD1222 COVID-19 vaccine (dated by TCRdb to about 2021). Background for the entire study: TCR sequencing covered more than 230 trial participants: 200 to 220 given two doses of AZD1222 and 26 given two doses of MenACWY control vaccine. Enrollment into the trials was organized by age into subgroups of 18-55, 56-69 and 70-plus years, and those subgroups contained roughly 150, 30 and 60 TCR-sequenced participants, respectively.

The CDR3 regions of human TCRbeta chains were analyzed by immunosequencing. Processing in the source paper ran as follows. TCRs in the repertoires were matched against a reference library of SARS-CoV-2-specific TCRs that had been generated with the MIRA antigen-specificity platform. Breadth meant the fraction of unique TCRs that were SARS-CoV-2-associated, whereas depth meant the fraction of total T cells that were SARS-CoV-2-associated. Using the MIRA data, every spike-specific TCR was mapped to the spike region that the TCR reacted to and assigned to either a CD4 or a CD8 class. Log10-transformed breadth and depth values were compared by one-way ANOVA with Sidak's multiple comparisons tests. Entries here come from immuneACCESS through TCRdb and include only in-frame sequences with V and J called. Some clones fail to appear in such tables; in the studies checked, an unresolved V gene covers under half of the shortfall, and the cause of the remainder is unknown. D and trimming were read from the DNA, whereas the V and J calls and clone size are those reported in that table. This sample comprises fewer than 200,000 clones, just over 90% of them detected only once. The ten most abundant clones make up roughly 4.4% of the sample.

Looking up the germline V gene (reference sequence) yields CDR1 MNHEY and CDR2 SMNVEV. V is reduced by 3 bases and J by 6 bases, leaving a spacing of 12 bases between them. CDR3 length: 14 amino acids, cysteine to phenylalanine. CDR3 DNA only is kept here, 42 bases in frame from base 1. Taken with the paper, the label for time point translates to: baseline before first vaccination. Interpreted using the paper, the treatment or condition label stands for: meningococcal conjugate vaccine given as trial control. Vaccinee samples were obtained from the UK trials COV001 and COV002, which included a single-blind randomized controlled phase 2/3 trial of AZD1222 (ChAdOx1 nCoV-19) in healthy adults. Trial participant PBMC samples were collected at day 0 and day 28 after the second dose for TCRbeta chain sequencing. Results and caveats for the whole study, not just this receptor: Participants were mostly white British, with more females than males. The authors suggested clonal diversity may have been underestimated. Vaccine-associated CD4 TCRs spanned the whole spike protein, with dominant responses in regions 160-218 and 743-854. Conclusions about previously exposed vaccinees are limited because only a handful of AZD1222 recipients were SARS-CoV-2 seropositive at baseline. In the small 56-69-year group, the increase in depth fell short of significance, most likely because of low power. After two AZD1222 doses, spike-specific TCR breadth and depth were significantly higher than at day 0 and than in MenACWY recipients. Because no day 14 peak-response samples were available, the repertoires could be characterized only after the peak T cell response. Epitopes outside the regions mutated in the B.1.351 and B.1.1.7 variants were reportedly recognized by nearly half of the unique spike-specific TCRs.

Sequencing used peripheral blood, obtained on day 0 of MenACWY control vaccination. The TCR originated in an adult in good health. The V and J segments used are TRBV27 and TRBJ1-5; TRBD1 is a possible D gene, resting on 5 matching bases. The nucleotide sequence is TGTGCCAGCAGTTTTGGCAGGGCAGGTCAGCCCCAGCATTTT. Translated, it gives CASSFGRAGQPQHF.